The rows below give T cell receptor beta chains drawn from one sample of a study of T-cell memory formation after mild COVID-19. Each CDR3 protein gets one entry after TCRdb re-called the 5' RACE reads with MiXCR. The sample holds about 130,000 distinct CDR3 sequences, over 15% seen once. The sample taken for sequencing was PBMCs or a T cell subset sorted from them (not recorded which). All receptors come from a man between 18 and 29 years old who had mild COVID-19 (a few samples of this study predate the infection). Cell type and time point are not known. The conserved cysteine and the conserved F or W are not part of the CDR3 here. The D gene is left open where the match is weak.

j_call: TRBJ2-5; cdr3_length: 15; d_call: -; v_call: TRBV5-1; cdr3_aa: ASSLGIGASKKETQY
j_call: TRBJ2-7; cdr3_length: 14; d_call: -; v_call: TRBV4-1; cdr3_aa: ASSQDPQAGSYEQY
j_call: TRBJ2-3; cdr3_length: 11; d_call: TRBD1; v_call: TRBV9; cdr3_aa: ASSGGQSDTQY
j_call: TRBJ2-3; cdr3_length: 13; d_call: TRBD2; v_call: TRBV5-4; cdr3_aa: ASSQTSGFTDTQY
j_call: TRBJ2-1; cdr3_length: 13; d_call: TRBD2; v_call: TRBV4-3; cdr3_aa: ASSQGPGGYNEQF
j_call: TRBJ2-5; cdr3_length: 14; d_call: TRBD1; v_call: TRBV4-1; cdr3_aa: ASSQGDRGFQETQY
j_call: TRBJ2-7; cdr3_length: 12; d_call: -; v_call: TRBV5-1; cdr3_aa: ASSTLSAAYEQY
j_call: TRBJ2-2; cdr3_length: 13; d_call: TRBD2; v_call: TRBV7-2; cdr3_aa: ASSLELAGTGELF
j_call: TRBJ2-1; cdr3_length: 10; d_call: -; v_call: TRBV6-2/TRBV6-3; cdr3_aa: ASRNGVNEQF
j_call: TRBJ1-6; cdr3_length: 12; d_call: TRBD1; v_call: TRBV9; cdr3_aa: ASGKGGSNSPLH
j_call: TRBJ2-5; cdr3_length: 12; d_call: -; v_call: TRBV10-3; cdr3_aa: AISANRVQETQY
j_call: TRBJ2-3; cdr3_length: 12; d_call: TRBD2; v_call: TRBV20-1; cdr3_aa: SGSLSGPTDTQY
j_call: TRBJ2-3; cdr3_length: 15; d_call: TRBD2; v_call: TRBV5-1; cdr3_aa: ASSAWVSGGVTDTQY
j_call: TRBJ2-1; cdr3_length: 14; d_call: TRBD2; v_call: TRBV5-4; cdr3_aa: ASSRPSGGAYNEQF
j_call: TRBJ2-3; cdr3_length: 14; d_call: -; v_call: TRBV7-9; cdr3_aa: ASSFIRLGPGDTQY
j_call: TRBJ2-2; cdr3_length: 14; d_call: TRBD2; v_call: TRBV5-1; cdr3_aa: ASSLIAGTNTGELF
j_call: TRBJ1-1; cdr3_length: 11; d_call: -; v_call: TRBV5-1; cdr3_aa: ASREAMNTEAF
j_call: TRBJ2-3; cdr3_length: 14; d_call: TRBD2; v_call: TRBV9; cdr3_aa: ASSVVGGAVTDTQY
j_call: TRBJ2-3; cdr3_length: 14; d_call: TRBD1; v_call: TRBV6-2/TRBV6-3; cdr3_aa: ASSYSGTGAVDTQY
j_call: TRBJ2-2; cdr3_length: 12; d_call: -; v_call: TRBV5-1; cdr3_aa: ASSSGQSAGELF
j_call: TRBJ1-1; cdr3_length: 12; d_call: TRBD1; v_call: TRBV6-1; cdr3_aa: ASSEPGDRPEAF
j_call: TRBJ2-2; cdr3_length: 12; d_call: -; v_call: TRBV29-1; cdr3_aa: SVERQEHTGELF
j_call: TRBJ2-3; cdr3_length: 13; d_call: -; v_call: TRBV6-2/TRBV6-3; cdr3_aa: ASSYPGDLSDTQY
j_call: TRBJ2-1; cdr3_length: 12; d_call: TRBD2; v_call: TRBV12-3/TRBV12-4; cdr3_aa: ASSKIAGRDEQF
j_call: TRBJ1-2; cdr3_length: 12; d_call: -; v_call: TRBV7-2; cdr3_aa: ASSLRGPSRGYT
j_call: TRBJ1-4; cdr3_length: 11; d_call: TRBD1; v_call: TRBV4-3; cdr3_aa: ASSQDTGDRLF